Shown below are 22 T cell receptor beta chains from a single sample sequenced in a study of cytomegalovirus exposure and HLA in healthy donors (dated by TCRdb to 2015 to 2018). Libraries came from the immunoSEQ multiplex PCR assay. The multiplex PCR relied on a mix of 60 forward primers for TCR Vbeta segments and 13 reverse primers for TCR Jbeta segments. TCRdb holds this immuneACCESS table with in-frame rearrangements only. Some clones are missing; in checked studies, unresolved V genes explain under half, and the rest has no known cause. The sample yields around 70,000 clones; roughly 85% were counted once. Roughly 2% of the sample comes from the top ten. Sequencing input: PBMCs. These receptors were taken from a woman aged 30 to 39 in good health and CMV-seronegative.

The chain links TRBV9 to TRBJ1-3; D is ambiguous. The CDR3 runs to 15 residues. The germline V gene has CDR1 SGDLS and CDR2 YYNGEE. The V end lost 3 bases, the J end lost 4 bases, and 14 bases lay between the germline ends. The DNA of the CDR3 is TGTGCCAGCAGCGCGGGAGTTAAGAACGGAAACACCATATATTTT. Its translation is CASSAGVKNGNTIYF.

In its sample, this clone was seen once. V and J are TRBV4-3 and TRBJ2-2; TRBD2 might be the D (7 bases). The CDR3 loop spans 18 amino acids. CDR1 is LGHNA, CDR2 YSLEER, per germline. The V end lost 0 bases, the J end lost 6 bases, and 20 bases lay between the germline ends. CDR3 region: CASSQDLGAGARAGELFF. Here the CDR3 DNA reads TGCGCCAGCAGCCAAGATCTTGGGGCGGGGGCGCGTGCCGGGGAGCTGTTTTTT.

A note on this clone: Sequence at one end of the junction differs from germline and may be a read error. The CDR3 DNA reads TGTGCCAGCAAGCACTCCGCAGGCGATATCAGCCCCAGCAATTTT. Translation: CASKHSAGDISPSNF. This sequence joins TRBV6-5 and TRBJ1-5; D gene ambiguous. The CDR3 runs 15 residues. Germline CDR1 MNHEY, CDR2 SVGAGI.

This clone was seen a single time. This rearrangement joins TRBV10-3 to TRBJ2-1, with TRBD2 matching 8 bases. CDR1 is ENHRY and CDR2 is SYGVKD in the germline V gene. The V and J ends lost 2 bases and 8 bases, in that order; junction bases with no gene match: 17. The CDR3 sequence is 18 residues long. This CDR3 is CAISEALGLAGRVDEQFF. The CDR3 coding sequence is TGTGCCATCAGTGAGGCACTTGGACTAGCAGGAAGGGTCGATGAGCAGTTCTTC.

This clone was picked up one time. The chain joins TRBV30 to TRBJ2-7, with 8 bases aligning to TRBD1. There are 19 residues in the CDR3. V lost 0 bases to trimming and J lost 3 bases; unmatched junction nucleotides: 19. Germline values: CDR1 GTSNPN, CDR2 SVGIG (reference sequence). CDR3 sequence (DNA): TGTGCCTGGAGTGTGATGGGGCCGGGACAGGTTTCCCCCTACTACGAGCAGTACTTC. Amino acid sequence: CAWSVMGPGQVSPYYEQYF.

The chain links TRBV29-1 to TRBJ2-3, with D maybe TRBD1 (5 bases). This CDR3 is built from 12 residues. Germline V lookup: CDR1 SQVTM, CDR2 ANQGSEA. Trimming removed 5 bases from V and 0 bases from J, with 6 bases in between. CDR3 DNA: TGCAGCGTTAGGGGTAGCACAGATACGCAGTATTTT. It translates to CSVRGSTDTQYF.

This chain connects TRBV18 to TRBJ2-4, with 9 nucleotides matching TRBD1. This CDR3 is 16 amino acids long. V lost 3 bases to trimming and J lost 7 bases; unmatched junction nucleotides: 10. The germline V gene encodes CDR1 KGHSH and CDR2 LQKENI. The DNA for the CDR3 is TGTGCCAGCTCACCGGAAACAGGGGGCGGGCGGAACATTCAGTACTTC. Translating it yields CASSPETGGGRNIQYF.

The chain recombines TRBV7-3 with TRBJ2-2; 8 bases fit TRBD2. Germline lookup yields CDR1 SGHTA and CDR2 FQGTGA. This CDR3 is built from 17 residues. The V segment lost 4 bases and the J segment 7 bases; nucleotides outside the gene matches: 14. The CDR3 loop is CASSSGREGQFSGELFF. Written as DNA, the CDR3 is TGTGCCAGCAGCTCCGGTCGGGAGGGCCAGTTTAGCGGGGAGCTGTTTTTT.

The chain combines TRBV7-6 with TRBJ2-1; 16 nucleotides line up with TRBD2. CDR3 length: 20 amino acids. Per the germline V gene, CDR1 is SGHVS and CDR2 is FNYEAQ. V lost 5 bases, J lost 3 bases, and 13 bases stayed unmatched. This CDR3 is CASSPTGTSGRAGVYNEQFF. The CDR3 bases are TGTGCCAGCAGCCCTACCGGGACTAGCGGGAGGGCTGGAGTCTACAATGAGCAGTTCTTC. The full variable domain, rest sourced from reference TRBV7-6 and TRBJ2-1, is GAGVSQSPRYKVTKRGQDVALRCDPISGHVSLYWYRQALGQGPEFLTYFNYEAQQDKSGLPNDRFSAERPEGSISTLTIQRTEQRDSAMYRCASSPTGTSGRAGVYNEQFFGPGTRLTVL.

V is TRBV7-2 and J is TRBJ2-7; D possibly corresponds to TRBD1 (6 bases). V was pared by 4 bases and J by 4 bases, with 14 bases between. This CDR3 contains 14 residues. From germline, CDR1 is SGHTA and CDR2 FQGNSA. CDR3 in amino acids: CASSSRYGQYEQYF. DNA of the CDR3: TGTGCCAGCAGCTCTAGATACGGACAGTACGAGCAGTACTTC.

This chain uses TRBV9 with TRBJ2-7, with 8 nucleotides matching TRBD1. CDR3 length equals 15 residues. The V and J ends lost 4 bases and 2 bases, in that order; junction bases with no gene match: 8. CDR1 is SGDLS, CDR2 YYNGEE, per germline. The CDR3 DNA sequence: TGTGCCAGCAGCACACATGACAGGGGCCCCTACGAGCAGTACTTC. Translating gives CASSTHDRGPYEQYF.

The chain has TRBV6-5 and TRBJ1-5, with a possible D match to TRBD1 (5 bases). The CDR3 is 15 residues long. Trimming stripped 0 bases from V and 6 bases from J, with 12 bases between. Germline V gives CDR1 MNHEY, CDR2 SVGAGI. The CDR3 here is CASSYSSGPPQPQHF. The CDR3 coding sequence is TGTGCCAGCAGTTACTCGTCAGGGCCCCCTCAGCCCCAGCATTTT.

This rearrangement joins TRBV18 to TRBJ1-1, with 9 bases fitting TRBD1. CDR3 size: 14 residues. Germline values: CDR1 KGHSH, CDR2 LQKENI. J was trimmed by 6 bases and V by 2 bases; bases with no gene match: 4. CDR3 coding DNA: TGTGCCAGCTCACCAACCCGGACAGGGGCTGAAGCTTTCTTT. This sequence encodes CASSPTRTGAEAFF.

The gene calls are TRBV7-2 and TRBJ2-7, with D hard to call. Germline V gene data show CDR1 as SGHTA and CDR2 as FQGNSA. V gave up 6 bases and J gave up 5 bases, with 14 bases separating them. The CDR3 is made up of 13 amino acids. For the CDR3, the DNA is TGTGCCAGCAGATATAAGACGGGTAACGAGCAGTACTTC. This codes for CASRYKTGNEQYF. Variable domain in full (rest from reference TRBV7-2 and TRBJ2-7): GAGVSQSPSNKVTEKGKDVELRCDPISGHTALYWYRQSLGQGLEFLIYFQGNSAPDKSGLPSDRFSAERTGGSVSTLTIQRTQQEDSAVYLCASRYKTGNEQYFGPGTRLTVT.

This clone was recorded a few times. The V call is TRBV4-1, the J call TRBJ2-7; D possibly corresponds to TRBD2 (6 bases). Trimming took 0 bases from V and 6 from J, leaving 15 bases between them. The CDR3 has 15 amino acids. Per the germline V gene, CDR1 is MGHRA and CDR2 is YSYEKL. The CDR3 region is CASSQDATGVGEQYF. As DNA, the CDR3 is TGCGCCAGCAGCCAAGATGCAACGGGAGTTGGCGAGCAGTACTTC.

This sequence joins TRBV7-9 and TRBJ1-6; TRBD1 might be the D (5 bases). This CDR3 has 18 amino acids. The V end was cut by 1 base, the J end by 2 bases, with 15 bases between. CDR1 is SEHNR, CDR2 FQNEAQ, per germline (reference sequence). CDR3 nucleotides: TGTGCCAGCAGCTTAGTGTCGCTGGGCAGGGCCTATAATTCACCCCTCCACTTT. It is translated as CASSLVSLGRAYNSPLHF. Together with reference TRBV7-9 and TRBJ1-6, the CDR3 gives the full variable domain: DTGVSQNPRHKITKRGQNVTFRCDPISEHNRLYWYRQTLGQGPEFLTYFQNEAQLEKSRLLSDRFSAERPKGSFSTLEIQRTEQGDSAMYLCASSLVSLGRAYNSPLHFGNGTRLTVT.

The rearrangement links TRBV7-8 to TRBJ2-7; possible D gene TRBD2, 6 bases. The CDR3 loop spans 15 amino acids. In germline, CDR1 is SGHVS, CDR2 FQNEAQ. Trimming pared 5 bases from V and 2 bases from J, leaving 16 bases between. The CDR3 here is CASSPLAYITYEQYF. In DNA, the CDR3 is TGTGCCAGCAGCCCACTAGCATACATTACCTACGAGCAGTACTTC.

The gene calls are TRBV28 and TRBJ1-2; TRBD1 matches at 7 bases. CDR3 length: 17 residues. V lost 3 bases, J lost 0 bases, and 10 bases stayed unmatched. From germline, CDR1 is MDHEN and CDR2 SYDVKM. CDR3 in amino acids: CASSFGFDRVANYGYTF. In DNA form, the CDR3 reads TGTGCCAGCAGTTTTGGGTTTGACAGGGTAGCTAACTATGGCTACACCTTC.

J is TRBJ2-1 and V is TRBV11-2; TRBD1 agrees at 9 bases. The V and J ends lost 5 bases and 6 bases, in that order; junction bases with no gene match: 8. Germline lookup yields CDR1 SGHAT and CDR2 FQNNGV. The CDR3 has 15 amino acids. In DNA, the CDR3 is TGTGCCAGCAGCACAGGACAGGGGTCCCGCAATGAGCAGTTCTTC. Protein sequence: CASSTGQGSRNEQFF.

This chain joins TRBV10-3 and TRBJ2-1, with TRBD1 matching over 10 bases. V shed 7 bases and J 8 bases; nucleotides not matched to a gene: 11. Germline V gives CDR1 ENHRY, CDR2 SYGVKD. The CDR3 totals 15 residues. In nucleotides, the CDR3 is TGTGCCATCACCCCCGGGACAGGGGTGCACCATGAGCAGTTCTTC. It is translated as CAITPGTGVHHEQFF.

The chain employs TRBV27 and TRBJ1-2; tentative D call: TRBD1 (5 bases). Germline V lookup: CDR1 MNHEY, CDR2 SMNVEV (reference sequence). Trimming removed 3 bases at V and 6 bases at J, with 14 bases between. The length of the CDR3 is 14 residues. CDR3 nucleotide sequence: TGTGCCAGCAGTTTCATCGGCAGGGATGATGGCTACACCTTC. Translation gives CASSFIGRDDGYTF.

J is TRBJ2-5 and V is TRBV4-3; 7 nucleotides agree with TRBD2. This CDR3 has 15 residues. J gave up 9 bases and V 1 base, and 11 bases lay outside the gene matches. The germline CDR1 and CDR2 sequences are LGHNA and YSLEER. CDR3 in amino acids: CASSQGLAADGAQYF. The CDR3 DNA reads TGCGCCAGCAGCCAAGGCCTAGCGGCCGATGGGGCCCAGTACTTC.